This paragraph reports one T cell receptor (beta chain). This sample was included in a study of shared T cell receptors in the human thymus. The data were produced by immunoSEQ multiplex PCR, yet TCRdb's version contains in-frame clones alone and is incomplete. This table holds about 660,000 clones, roughly 90% found once. Deletions cut 5 bases from V and 3 bases from J, with 14 bases between. CDR1 and CDR2 from the germline V gene are SEHNR and FQNEAQ (reference sequence). CDR3 length: 14 residues. This sample also appeared in a second study, on human thymus T cells. That source adds: During corrective heart surgery, resections were taken, and the thymus tissue came from them. Thymic and blood repertoires seemed to show skewed V and J gene use.

The receptor comes from a boy younger than two with a congenital heart defect. The gene calls are TRBV7-9 and TRBJ2-7; D possibly corresponds to TRBD1 (5 bases). The sequencing input was thymocytes. Here the CDR3 reads CASSRVDSFYEQYF. The DNA for the CDR3 is TGTGCCAGCAGCCGAGTCGACAGCTTCTACGAGCAGTACTTC.